Presented here are 24 T cell receptor beta chains from one specimen sequenced in a study of blood T cell repertoires in COVID-19. The protocol was immunoSEQ multiplex PCR, while the TCRdb copy is restricted to in-frame clones and leaves out a portion. The sample includes 110,000 to 150,000 clones, roughly 79% of them seen just once. The sample was peripheral blood. The source of these receptors is a woman aged 60-70 years with acute or convalescent COVID-19.

The chain uses TRBV9 and TRBJ2-2; the D gene is possibly TRBD1 (5 bases). This CDR3 spans 18 amino acids. CDR1 and CDR2 (germline): SGDLS, YYNGEE. The ends were cut back, 2 bases at V and 2 bases at J, with 19 bases in the middle. CDR3 in amino acids: CASSVRGSVMSNTGELFF. The CDR3 nucleotides are TGTGCCAGCAGCGTTAGGGGATCGGTAATGAGTAACACCGGGGAGCTGTTTTTT.

This rearrangement joins TRBV14 to TRBJ2-3, with 7 bases matching TRBD2. Germline CDR1 is SGHDN and CDR2 is FVKESK. There are 15 residues in the CDR3. V lost 3 bases to trimming and J lost 6 bases; unmatched junction nucleotides: 9. Here the CDR3 reads CASSQTSRSRDTQYF. CDR3 nucleotide sequence: TGTGCCAGCAGCCAGACTAGCAGGAGCAGGGATACGCAGTATTTT. The whole variable domain, filled in from reference TRBV14 and TRBJ2-3, reads EAGVTQFPSHSVIEKGQTVTLRCDPISGHDNLYWYRRVMGKEIKFLLHFVKESKQDESGMPNNRFLAERTGGTYSTLKVQPAELEDSGVYFCASSQTSRSRDTQYFGPGTRLTVL.

The chain employs TRBV5-4 and TRBJ1-2; D ambiguous. In germline, CDR1 is SGHNT, CDR2 YYREEE (reference sequence). V was clipped by 0 bases and J by 4 bases, with 16 bases between them. CDR3 size: 16 residues. The DNA of the CDR3 is TGTGCCAGCAGCTTGGCCTCGGGGAGTCTCGGCTATGGCTACACCTTC. Translated, it gives CASSLASGSLGYGYTF.

The V gene is TRBV5-1, the J gene TRBJ1-2, with TRBD1 identical over 8 bases. The CDR3 has 15 residues. Unmatched junction bases numbered 8, after V lost 5 bases and J lost 2 bases. Germline V gives CDR1 SGHRS, CDR2 YFSETQ. The CDR3 protein is CASRTRQGNNYGYTF. CDR3 bases: TGCGCCAGCAGAACTCGACAGGGGAACAACTATGGCTACACCTTC.

The chain couples TRBV27 to TRBJ1-1; tentatively, D is TRBD1 (5 bases). This CDR3 region has 13 residues. Germline V gives CDR1 MNHEY, CDR2 SMNVEV (reference sequence). The ends were cut back, 2 bases at V and 3 bases at J, with 7 bases in the middle. Here the CDR3 reads CASSLQGHTEAFF. CDR3 in DNA: TGTGCCAGCAGTTTACAGGGCCACACTGAAGCTTTCTTT.

The V and J genes are TRBV9 and TRBJ1-2; D might be TRBD1 (5 bases). The V gene lost 0 bases and the J gene lost 3 bases, with 12 bases spanning the gap. The V gene's germline CDR1 is SGDLS and CDR2 YYNGEE. This CDR3 is built from 15 residues. DNA for the CDR3: TGTGCCAGCAGCGTAGGGGGCAGGACCCACTATGGCTACACCTTC. Its protein product is CASSVGGRTHYGYTF.

The V call is TRBV24-1, the J call TRBJ1-2; 9 bases map to TRBD1. V shed 2 bases and J 4 bases; nucleotides not matched to a gene: 1. Germline V lookup: CDR1 KGHDR, CDR2 SFDVKD. This CDR3 is 14 amino acids long. DNA of the CDR3: TGTGCCACCAGTGATTCGGACAGGGGCTATGGCTACACCTTC. It translates to CATSDSDRGYGYTF.

This chain links TRBV28 with TRBJ1-5, with D maybe TRBD1 (6 bases). V lost 5 bases, J lost 5 bases, and 10 bases lay in between. The CDR3 consists of 13 residues. In germline, CDR1 is MDHEN, CDR2 SYDVKM. In nucleotides, the CDR3 is TGTGCCAGCAGTGGTTCAGGGGATCAGCCCCAGCATTTT. Translating gives CASSGSGDQPQHF. The variable domain in full, with the rest retrieved from reference TRBV28 and TRBJ1-5, is DVKVTQSSRYLVKRTGEKVFLECVQDMDHENMFWYRQDPGLGLRLIYFSYDVKMKEKGDIPEGYSVSREKKERFSLILESASTNQTSMYLCASSGSGDQPQHFGDGTRLSIL.

The chain links TRBV28 to TRBJ2-7; D possibly corresponds to TRBD1 (5 bases). The germline CDR1 and CDR2 sequences are MDHEN and SYDVKM. The CDR3 runs 12 residues. V gave up 3 bases and J gave up 3 bases, with 6 bases separating them. Here the CDR3 DNA reads TGTGCCAGCAGTTTTCAGGGCTACGAGCAGTACTTC. As protein: CASSFQGYEQYF.

For the CDR3, the DNA is TGTGCCAGCAGTACGAGTGGTTGGGAGCTGTTTTTT. Translating gives CASSTSGWELFF. This sequence joins TRBV27 and TRBJ2-2; D uncertain. Germline V lookup: CDR1 MNHEY, CDR2 SMNVEV (reference sequence). V was cut by 5 bases and J by 9 bases, with 10 bases left in between. The CDR3 spans 12 residues.

This rearrangement joins TRBV4-2 to TRBJ2-2; D is uncertain. Trimming left V 4 bases short and J 0 bases short, with 9 bases between. Germline CDR1 and CDR2: LGHNA and YNFKEQ. This CDR3 region has 15 residues. CDR3 protein: CASSPYAANTGELFF. CDR3 bases: TGTGCCAGCAGCCCCTACGCCGCGAACACCGGGGAGCTGTTTTTT.

The rearrangement links TRBV19 to TRBJ1-2, with 7 nucleotides matching TRBD1. J gave up 4 bases and V 3 bases, and 11 bases lay outside the gene matches. The CDR3 has 16 residues. Germline assignment: CDR1 LNHDA and CDR2 SQIVND (reference sequence). The CDR3 DNA reads as TGTGCCAGTAGTATGGGGGACAGCTCAGGCGGCTATGGCTACACCTTC. It translates to CASSMGDSSGGYGYTF.

This chain connects TRBV5-6 to TRBJ1-1, with a weak D call TRBD1 (5 bases). The CDR3 covers 14 residues. Trimming pared 0 bases from V and 1 base from J, leaving 7 bases between. Germline CDR1 SGHDT, CDR2 YYEEEE. CDR3 residues: CASSLDRWNTEAFF. The CDR3 DNA reads TGTGCCAGCAGCTTGGACAGGTGGAACACTGAAGCTTTCTTT.

The V gene is TRBV27, the J gene TRBJ2-1, with TRBD2 matching 9 bases. The V gene end was trimmed by 2 bases and the J gene end by 4 bases; junction bases not matched to a gene: 6. This CDR3 is built from 16 residues. From germline, CDR1 is MNHEY and CDR2 SMNVEV (reference sequence). This chain's CDR3 is CASSLRASGNYNEQFF. CDR3 sequence (DNA): TGTGCCAGCAGTTTAAGAGCTAGCGGGAATTACAATGAGCAGTTCTTC.

The genes are TRBV6-5 and TRBJ2-1, with 15 bases lining up with TRBD2. CDR1 is MNHEY and CDR2 is SVGAGI in the germline V gene. CDR3 size: 15 residues. V trimming: 6 bases; J trimming: 4 bases; junction bases outside the gene matches: 1. The CDR3 bases are TGTGCCAGCAGCGGACTAGCGGGAGGGTACAATGAGCAGTTCTTC. Translation gives CASSGLAGGYNEQFF.

The rearrangement uses TRBV28 and TRBJ1-6; the match to TRBD1 covers 10 bases. The trim removed 6 bases at V and 9 bases at J, leaving 20 bases unmatched. Germline CDR1 reads MDHEN; CDR2 reads SYDVKM. CDR3 length: 19 amino acids. As DNA, the CDR3 is TGTGCCAGCAGCTCCACTTGGGACAGGGGATGGAAGGATCCTTCACCCCTCCACTTT. Translating it yields CASSSTWDRGWKDPSPLHF.

V is TRBV6-2 or TRBV6-3 and J is TRBJ1-1; perhaps TRBD1 as D (6 bases). This CDR3 has 18 amino acids. From germline, CDR1 is MNHEY and CDR2 SVGEGT. Trimming removed 2 bases from V and 1 base from J, with 20 bases in between. CDR3 loop: CASSYTSGTPMGNTEAFF. The CDR3 bases are TGTGCCAGCAGTTACACCTCCGGGACACCCATGGGGAACACTGAAGCTTTCTTT.

The chain combines TRBV21-1 with TRBJ1-1; TRBD1, as called in the table, went unchecked against the DNA. TRBV21-1 is annotated as a pseudogene. The CDR3 spans 13 residues. CDR3 residues: CASSKGTGLEAFF. CDR3 nucleotides: TGTGCCAGCAGCAAAGGGACAGGGTTAGAAGCTTTCTTT.

The chain couples TRBV18 to TRBJ1-2, with 7 bases lining up with TRBD1. J lost 6 bases, V lost 3 bases, and 10 bases had no gene match. CDR1 is KGHSH and CDR2 is LQKENI in the germline V gene. This CDR3 has 15 residues. The CDR3 loop is CASSPRQGVSDGYTF. CDR3 DNA: TGTGCCAGCTCACCTCGACAGGGTGTTAGCGATGGCTACACCTTC.

The rearrangement uses TRBV19 and TRBJ1-5; 10 bases match TRBD1. The germline gives CDR1 LNHDA, CDR2 SQIVND (reference sequence). V dropped 5 bases and J dropped 6; count of bases not matched to a gene: 7. The CDR3 is 15 amino acids. CDR3 in DNA: TGTGCCAGTAGTCCCGGGACAGGGGCAGCTCAGCCCCAGCATTTT. Amino acid sequence: CASSPGTGAAQPQHF.

The chain couples TRBV5-4 to TRBJ1-5; D uncertain. Germline V gene lookup returns CDR1 SGHNT and CDR2 YYREEE (reference sequence). The CDR3 covers 15 residues. Trimming removed 2 bases from V and 5 bases from J, with 14 bases in between. CDR3 DNA sequence: TGTGCCAGCAGCTTTTTACGACCTCGGGATCAGCCCCAGCATTTT. This encodes CASSFLRPRDQPQHF.

The rearrangement links TRBV27 to TRBJ2-7, with D perhaps TRBD1 (6 bases). The germline V gene has CDR1 MNHEY and CDR2 SMNVEV (reference sequence). The V gene lost 0 bases and the J gene lost 5 bases, with 14 bases spanning the gap. The CDR3 is 15 amino acids. The CDR3: CASSLSRQGIHEQYF. The DNA of the CDR3 is TGTGCCAGCAGTTTATCGAGGCAGGGGATCCACGAGCAGTACTTC.

This chain connects TRBV12-3 or TRBV12-4 to TRBJ1-1, with D unclear. CDR3 length equals 11 residues. V was shortened by 6 bases and J by 10 bases, with 12 bases between the two germline ends. For the CDR3, the DNA is TGTGCCAGCAGCCTCAGTCCGGGAGCTTTCTTT. It codes for CASSLSPGAFF.

This chain connects TRBV28 to TRBJ2-7; the D is unclear. Trimming pared 5 bases from V and 4 bases from J, leaving 9 bases between. CDR1 is MDHEN, CDR2 SYDVKM, per germline. This CDR3 contains 12 residues. Written as DNA, the CDR3 is TGTGCCAGCAGTCCACTTGAATACGAGCAGTACTTC. This translates into CASSPLEYEQYF.